Each of the 14 T cell receptor beta chains below was sequenced from the same sample in a study of human T cells and chemical hapten exposure. MiXCR, run by TCRdb on the RACE reads, gives a single entry per CDR3 protein. The sample records about 40,000 distinct CDR3 sequences, about 10% being singletons. Time point noted: pre-sensitization, week 0. Treatment defined: therapeutic diphenylcyclopropenone sensitization with weekly scalp DPC. This specimen was whole blood, taken in connection with sensitization to the hapten diphenylcyclopropenone (DPC). The receptors derive from a man aged 25 to 40 with alopecia areata. Some clones in this sample may be carry-over from other donors' samples.

A few counts support this clonotype. The gene calls are TRBV9 and TRBJ1-6; 8 bases fit TRBD1. In germline, CDR1 is SGDLS, CDR2 YYNGEE. The CDR3 length is 14 residues. V lost 3 bases, J lost 10 bases, and 6 bases stayed unmatched. CDR3 protein: CASSARTGRSPLHF. The DNA for the CDR3 is TGTGCCAGCAGCGCCCGGACAGGGAGGTCACCCCTCCACTTT.

The chain joins TRBV11-1 to TRBJ1-3; D not certain. Trimming stripped 5 bases from V and 1 base from J, with 12 bases between. CDR1 and CDR2 (germline): SGHAT, FQDESV (reference sequence). The CDR3 is 15 amino acids. The CDR3 protein is CASSHPTGSGNTIYF. The CDR3 DNA sequence: TGTGCCAGCAGCCACCCGACTGGATCTGGAAACACCATATATTTT.

This clonotype was observed many times. This chain links TRBV13 with TRBJ2-5; 9 nucleotides agree with TRBD2. The ends lost 5 bases at V and 7 bases at J; junction bases unmatched: 14. The CDR3 consists of 16 residues. Germline V gene sequence: CDR1 PRHDT, CDR2 FYEKMQ (reference sequence). In DNA form, the CDR3 reads TGTGCCAGCAGCCTGCTCGCGGGGGGGCCTCAGGGGACCCAGTACTTC. Translated, it gives CASSLLAGGPQGTQYF.

This clonotype was counted ten times or more. The chain combines TRBV15 with TRBJ1-6, with 9 bases aligning to TRBD1. J lost 7 bases, V lost 3 bases, and 1 base had no gene match. This CDR3 is 14 amino acids long. Per the germline V gene, CDR1 is LNHNV and CDR2 is YYDKDF (reference sequence). This chain's CDR3 is CATSSGTGNSPLHF. The DNA for the CDR3 is TGTGCCACCAGCAGCGGGACAGGGAATTCACCCCTCCACTTT.

The chain carries TRBV3-1 and TRBJ2-1; TRBD2 matches at 9 bases. The CDR3 contains 13 residues. Germline CDR1 is LGHDT and CDR2 is YNNKEL (reference sequence). The trim removed 4 bases at V and 9 bases at J, leaving 4 bases unmatched. CDR3 sequence (DNA): TGTGCCAGCAGCCGGACTAGCGAAAGTGAGCAGTTCTTC. As protein: CASSRTSESEQFF.

The table lists this clonotype with many counts. Written as DNA, the CDR3 is TGTGCCAGCACCTGGAGGGAGGGCTATTCCAATGAGCAGTTCTTC. Protein product: CASTWREGYSNEQFF. This rearrangement joins TRBV6-2 or TRBV6-3 to TRBJ2-1; 7 positions agree with TRBD2. This CDR3 region has 15 residues. Losses at the gene ends were 7 bases for V and 6 bases for J; bases not matched to a gene: 12. Germline V gene sequence: CDR1 MNHEY, CDR2 SVGEGT.

This clonotype was seen ten or more times. The chain couples TRBV4-2 to TRBJ2-1; D is uncertain. The V and J ends lost 1 base and 0 bases respectively, with 10 bases between them. The germline V gene has CDR1 LGHNA and CDR2 YNFKEQ. The CDR3 runs 16 residues. CDR3 region: CASSQGRLSSYNEQFF. The DNA for the CDR3 is TGTGCCAGCAGCCAAGGGCGCCTAAGCTCCTACAATGAGCAGTTCTTC.

This clonotype was counted between two and nine times. The chain joins TRBV19 to TRBJ1-5; no definite D call. Per the germline V gene, CDR1 is LNHDA and CDR2 is SQIVND (reference sequence). V lost 0 bases and J lost 0, with 15 bases in between. The CDR3 is 18 residues long. In DNA form, the CDR3 reads TGTGCCAGTAGTATAGACCACAAAGCGGCGGATAGCAATCAGCCCCAGCATTTT. It codes for CASSIDHKAADSNQPQHF.

At least ten counts were recorded for this clonotype. The chain links TRBV2 to TRBJ2-5, with D tentatively TRBD1 (7 bases). The V gene lost 2 bases and the J gene lost 6 bases, with 16 bases spanning the gap. This CDR3 has 15 residues. Germline V gene data show CDR1 as SNHLY and CDR2 as FYNNEI. CDR3 protein: CASSEWGDSKKTQYF. Written as DNA, the CDR3 is TGTGCCAGCAGTGAATGGGGGGACAGCAAGAAGACCCAGTACTTC.

Ten or more counts support this clonotype. CDR3 bases: TGTGCCAGCAGCGCCGGACAGGACCATGGCTACACCTTC. It is translated as CASSAGQDHGYTF. The chain employs TRBV9 and TRBJ1-2, with 7 bases that match TRBD1. The ends lost 3 bases at V and 6 bases at J; junction bases unmatched: 5. Germline V lookup: CDR1 SGDLS, CDR2 YYNGEE. The CDR3 is made up of 13 amino acids.

This clonotype was seen ten or more times. The V and J genes are TRBV7-9 and TRBJ1-1; D is ambiguous. This CDR3 has 12 amino acids. Germline assignment: CDR1 SEHNR and CDR2 FQNEAQ (reference sequence). V lost 3 bases, J lost 3 bases, and 5 bases lay in between. CDR3 DNA: TGTGCCAGCAGCTTTGGGGACACTGAAGCTTTCTTT. Its protein is CASSFGDTEAFF. Full variable domain (rest looked up from reference TRBV7-9 and TRBJ1-1): DTGVSQNPRHKITKRGQNVTFRCDPISEHNRLYWYRQTLGQGPEFLTYFQNEAQLEKSRLLSDRFSAERPKGSFSTLEIQRTEQGDSAMYLCASSFGDTEAFFGQGTRLTVV.

This clonotype has a count of ten or more. The chain is built from TRBV5-1 and TRBJ1-5; TRBD1 might be the D (5 bases). The germline V and J ends were trimmed by 1 base and 7 bases, with 12 bases remaining between them. The CDR3 spans 14 residues. CDR1 SGHRS and CDR2 YFSETQ come from the germline V gene. CDR3 residues: CASSLSQGAQPQHF. As DNA, the CDR3 is TGCGCCAGCAGCTTGAGTCAGGGCGCCCAGCCCCAGCATTTT.

This clonotype appeared many times. The chain recombines TRBV20-1 with TRBJ1-2; D is unclear. Germline CDR1 is DFQATT and CDR2 is SNEGSKA (reference sequence). The CDR3 sequence is 12 residues long. Trimming shortened V by 1 base and J by 3 bases, and 6 bases separated the two germline ends. CDR3: CSARVLDYGYTF. The CDR3 DNA is TGCAGTGCTAGAGTTCTGGACTATGGCTACACCTTC.

The table lists this clonotype with many counts. J is TRBJ2-1 and V is TRBV7-9; D tentatively reads TRBD1 or TRBD2 (6 bases each). The CDR3 totals 16 residues. Trimming shortened V by 5 bases and J by 7 bases, and 21 bases separated the two germline ends. Germline CDR1 SEHNR, CDR2 FQNEAQ (reference sequence). The CDR3: CASSSAWGAGGNEQFF. CDR3 sequence (DNA): TGTGCCAGCAGCAGCGCCTGGGGGGCTGGAGGGAATGAGCAGTTCTTC.